These 10 T cell receptor beta chains originate from one sample sequenced in a study of shared T cell receptors in the human thymus. Libraries were prepared by immunoSEQ multiplex PCR; TCRdb keeps only in-frame clonotypes and omits some of them. The sample holds 700,000 or so clones, approximately 83% seen once. This sample also belongs to another study, concerning human thymus T cells.

Sequenced material: thymocytes. These receptors were collected from a girl in the first two years of life with a congenital heart defect.

The chain is built from TRBV10-3 and TRBJ2-7; 8 bases match TRBD1. V lost 6 bases and J lost 6; bases outside the gene matches: 1. The CDR3 is 11 amino acids. Germline-derived CDR1 and CDR2 are ENHRY and SYGVKD. For the CDR3, the DNA is TGTGCCATCAGCACAGGGGGCGAGCAGTACTTC. It encodes CAISTGGEQYF.

The DNA for the CDR3 is TGTGCCAGCAGCTTCTACCTGCGGGACAGGGGATCTGACATTCAGTACTTC. Translating it yields CASSFYLRDRGSDIQYF. V and J are TRBV7-2 and TRBJ2-4, with 10 positions matching TRBD1. The CDR3 sequence is 17 residues long. Germline trimming cut 3 bases from V and 8 bases from J; bases unmatched to any gene: 13. Looked up from germline, CDR1 is SGHTA and CDR2 is FQGNSA.

The J gene is TRBJ2-1, the V gene TRBV23-1, with TRBD2 identical over 8 bases. TRBV23-1 is an ORF; its function is uncertain. CDR3 length: 17 residues. V lost 4 bases to trimming and J lost 0 bases; unmatched junction nucleotides: 8. In nucleotides, the CDR3 is TGCGCCAGCAGTCGCCCCCTAGCGGGTCTCTCCTACAATGAGCAGTTCTTC. This encodes CASSRPLAGLSYNEQFF.

This sequence joins TRBV7-9 and TRBJ1-1, with TRBD1 matching over 9 bases. Germline V lookup: CDR1 SEHNR, CDR2 FQNEAQ (reference sequence). The V segment lost 2 bases and the J segment 4 bases; nucleotides outside the gene matches: 14. The CDR3 length is 18 residues. The CDR3 DNA is TGTGCCAGCAGCTTAAAGAGGCATTCGGGACAGGGAGGCACTGAAGCTTTCTTT. Translating it yields CASSLKRHSGQGGTEAFF.

The genes are TRBV28 and TRBJ2-1, with D possibly matching TRBD1 (5 bases). CDR3 size: 16 residues. Germline V CDR1 and CDR2: MDHEN, SYDVKM. The V end lost 5 bases, the J end lost 5 bases, and 19 bases lay between the germline ends. The CDR3 DNA is TGTGCCAGCAGTCCCCTTATTTTAGGGGAAGACAATGAGCAGTTCTTC. Residues: CASSPLILGEDNEQFF. Based on the CDR3 plus reference TRBV28 and TRBJ2-1, the full variable domain is DVKVTQSSRYLVKRTGEKVFLECVQDMDHENMFWYRQDPGLGLRLIYFSYDVKMKEKGDIPEGYSVSREKKERFSLILESASTNQTSMYLCASSPLILGEDNEQFFGPGTRLTVL.

This clone was seen a few times. The chain carries TRBV13 and TRBJ2-3; unclear D gene. Germline CDR1 reads PRHDT; CDR2 reads FYEKMQ (reference sequence). V lost 0 bases and J 2 bases, leaving 12 bases between the germline ends. The CDR3 sequence is 16 residues long. The CDR3 DNA reads TGTGCCAGCAGCTTAGGTTCCAGGAAGACCACAGATACGCAGTATTTT. Amino acids: CASSLGSRKTTDTQYF.

The rearrangement uses TRBV10-1 and TRBJ1-6; possibly TRBD1 for D (6 bases). Trimming cost V 4 bases and J 7 bases, with 17 bases left between them. The CDR3 has 16 amino acids. Per the germline V gene, CDR1 is WNHNN and CDR2 is SYGVQD (reference sequence). The CDR3 spells CASSGRWGHRNSPLHF. CDR3 sequence (DNA): TGCGCCAGCAGTGGACGTTGGGGACACCGCAATTCACCCCTCCACTTT.

This clone was detected a few times. The rearrangement links TRBV28 to TRBJ2-7; weak D call: TRBD2 (5 bases). The CDR3 totals 11 residues. CDR1 and CDR2 (germline): MDHEN, SYDVKM. Trimming pared 2 bases from V and 7 bases from J, leaving 6 bases between. CDR3 loop: CASSLRGEQYF. The CDR3 DNA sequence: TGTGCCAGCAGTTTAAGAGGGGAGCAGTACTTC.

The V gene is TRBV5-1, the J gene TRBJ1-5; D not resolved. This CDR3 is 15 amino acids long. CDR1 is SGHRS, CDR2 YFSETQ, per germline. V dropped 0 bases and J dropped 7 bases, with 14 bases sitting between them. The CDR3 reads CASSLDVTNEQPQHF. The CDR3 bases are TGCGCCAGCAGCTTGGATGTAACCAATGAGCAGCCCCAGCATTTT.

V gene TRBV6-1 combines with J gene TRBJ1-2; D is unclear. Trimming removed 3 bases at V and 0 bases at J, with 11 bases between. This CDR3 is built from 15 residues. Germline-derived CDR1 and CDR2 are MNHNS and SASEGT. The CDR3, as DNA: TGTGCCAGCAGTGAGGCTCAGAATGCTAACTATGGCTACACCTTC. It yields the protein CASSEAQNANYGYTF.